The sequence of this TCR beta chain was determined in a study of T cells in Graves' hyperthyroidism and ophthalmopathy. Study observations and caveats: Separation of ophthalmopathy from stable hyperthyroidism was achieved by a 13 V-J model.

A note on this clonotype: Its antigen is undetermined.

V was shortened by 3 bases and J by 5 bases, with 11 bases between the two germline ends. Germline V gene sequence: CDR1 ENHRY, CDR2 SYGVKD. The CDR3 consists of 13 residues. It was uncontrolled infection, other autoimmune disease, pregnancy or lactation that excluded patients. Researchers amplified the TCR beta CDR3 regions from RNA transcripts. The TCR CDR3 was amplified in a first-round RT-PCR using the HTBI primer set. From the multiplex PCR reads, TCRdb called clonotypes with MiXCR, one entry per CDR3 protein. Of more than 500,000 distinct CDR3 sequences in the sample, around 42% were seen once. The sequencing input was peripheral blood or thyroid tissue (not recorded which). This chain links TRBV10-3 with TRBJ2-7, with D maybe TRBD1 (5 bases). This TCR was recovered from an adult woman with Graves' disease, either hyperthyroidism or ophthalmopathy (not recorded which). The CDR3 region has the DNA TGTGCCATCAGTGATTACCAACAGGACGAGCAGTACTTC. Translation: CAISDYQQDEQYF.